These T cell receptor beta chains were read from a single sample in a study of blood T cell repertoires in COVID-19. The repertoire was sequenced with immunoSEQ multiplex PCR; TCRdb's copy has only in-frame clones and lacks some. Of a few hundred thousand clones detected, around nine tenths appear once; the ten largest clones hold around 4%. The specimen was peripheral blood. All receptors come from a woman aged 55-69 years with COVID-19, enrolled during active disease. The CDR3 runs from the conserved cysteine through the conserved F or W. A D gene is named only where the DNA matches it firmly. Only some rows state a clone size, as once, few, many or a class for expanded clones.

TRBD1 | . | TRBJ1-5 | TRBV6-5 | CASSTGAQPQHF | TGTGCCAGCAGTACAGGGGCCCAGCCCCAGCATTTT
. | . | TRBJ2-3 | TRBV5-1 | CASSLAEAVDTQYF | TGCGCCAGCAGCTTGGCGGAGGCGGTGGATACGCAGTATTTT
. | . | TRBJ1-5 | TRBV10-2 | CASSESGGAHSNQPQHF | TGCGCCAGCAGTGAGTCTGGAGGGGCCCATAGCAATCAGCCCCAGCATTTT
. | . | TRBJ2-7 | TRBV5-5 | CASSWTVSYEQYF | TGTGCCAGCAGCTGGACAGTCTCCTACGAGCAGTACTTC
TRBD2 | . | TRBJ2-7 | TRBV10-1 | CASSEGKRGTSYEQYF | TGCGCCAGCAGTGAGGGGAAGCGGGGGACCTCGTACGAGCAGTACTTC
. | . | TRBJ1-1 | TRBV6-4 | CASRQELNTEAFF | TGTGCCAGCAGGCAAGAGTTGAACACTGAAGCTTTCTTT
TRBD2 | . | TRBJ2-3 | TRBV9 | CASSGTGGLTSTDTQYF | TGTGCCAGCAGCGGTACGGGGGGACTAACTAGCACAGATACGCAGTATTTT
. | few | TRBJ1-3 | TRBV19 | CASSLQGPGNTIYF | TGTGCCAGTAGTCTCCAGGGGCCCGGAAACACCATATATTTT
. | . | TRBJ1-6 | TRBV2 | CASSELPGMVRSPLHF | TGTGCCAGCAGTGAACTCCCAGGGATGGTAAGGTCACCCCTCCACTTT
. | . | TRBJ2-1 | TRBV7-6 | CASSFTHGGGDEQFF | TGTGCCAGCAGCTTTACCCATGGCGGGGGCGATGAGCAGTTCTTC
. | . | TRBJ1-5 | TRBV27 | CASRPTYSNQPQHF | TGTGCCAGCAGGCCTACGTATAGCAATCAGCCCCAGCATTTT
. | . | TRBJ2-7 | TRBV19 | CASSMNRFYEQYF | TGTGCCAGTAGTATGAACAGGTTCTACGAGCAGTACTTC
. | . | TRBJ2-2 | TRBV5-6 | CASSFLQGPGELFF | TGTGCCAGCAGCTTCCTACAGGGTCCCGGGGAGCTGTTTTTT
. | . | TRBJ1-2 | TRBV12-3/TRBV12-4 | CASSSPGLYGYTF | TGTGCCAGCAGTTCCCCGGGTCTCTATGGCTACACCTTC
. | . | TRBJ1-5 | TRBV28 | CASSSPRKDQPQHF | TGTGCCAGCAGTTCCCCCAGGAAGGATCAGCCCCAGCATTTT
. | . | TRBJ2-3 | TRBV24-1 | CATSGGGTDTQYF | TGTGCCACCAGTGGGGGAGGCACAGATACGCAGTATTTT
TRBD1 | . | TRBJ1-2 | TRBV5-1 | CASSQDRVSDGYTF | TGCGCCAGCAGCCAAGACAGGGTCTCCGATGGCTACACCTTC
TRBD1 | . | TRBJ2-7 | TRBV9 | CASSPRQGAYEQYF | TGTGCCAGCAGCCCCCGACAGGGAGCCTACGAGCAGTACTTC
TRBD1 | . | TRBJ1-2 | TRBV6-5 | CASSYHGQDYGYTF | TGTGCCAGCAGTTACCACGGACAGGACTATGGCTACACCTTC
. | once | TRBJ1-6 | TRBV7-9 | CASSDSTAATLTPLHF | TGTGCCAGCAGCGATTCCACTGCAGCCACCTTGACTCCCCTCCACTTT
TRBD1 | . | TRBJ2-2 | TRBV6-6 | CASSPTGATGELFF | TGTGCCAGCAGCCCAACAGGGGCAACCGGGGAGCTGTTTTTT
. | . | TRBJ1-1 | TRBV6-2/TRBV6-3 | CASSLQSNTEAFF | TGTGCCAGCAGCCTACAGAGTAACACTGAAGCTTTCTTT
TRBD1 | . | TRBJ2-7 | TRBV3-1/TRBV3-2 | CASSQDMGQSYEQYF | TGTGCCAGCAGCCAAGATATGGGACAGTCCTACGAGCAGTACTTC
TRBD1 | . | TRBJ1-2 | TRBV5-6 | CASSLLDRSNYGYTF | TGTGCCAGCAGCTTATTGGACAGGAGTAACTATGGCTACACCTTC
TRBD1 | . | TRBJ1-2 | TRBV24-1 | CATSALDRRSGYTF | TGTGCCACCAGTGCCCTGGACAGGAGGAGCGGCTACACCTTC
. | . | TRBJ1-2 | TRBV28 | CASSLRWGGYGYTF | TGTGCCAGCAGTTTAAGGTGGGGGGGATATGGCTACACCTTC
. | . | TRBJ1-6 | TRBV7-9 | CASSLVADNSPLHF | TGTGCCAGCAGCTTAGTAGCCGATAATTCACCCCTCCACTTT
. | . | TRBJ1-1 | TRBV7-2 | CASSFQGFTEAFF | TGTGCCAGCAGCTTCCAGGGGTTCACTGAAGCTTTCTTT
TRBD1 | . | TRBJ2-6 | TRBV11-3 | CASSLVWDRGPGANVLTF | TGTGCCAGCAGCTTAGTTTGGGACAGGGGGCCGGGGGCCAACGTCCTGACTTTC
. | . | TRBJ2-7 | TRBV25-1 | CASSDPAVPVLTYEQYF | TGTGCCAGCAGTGATCCCGCGGTCCCCGTTTTAACCTACGAGCAGTACTTC
. | . | TRBJ1-5 | TRBV19 | CAGGVGSQPQHF | TGTGCCGGCGGGGTGGGGTCGCAGCCCCAGCATTTT